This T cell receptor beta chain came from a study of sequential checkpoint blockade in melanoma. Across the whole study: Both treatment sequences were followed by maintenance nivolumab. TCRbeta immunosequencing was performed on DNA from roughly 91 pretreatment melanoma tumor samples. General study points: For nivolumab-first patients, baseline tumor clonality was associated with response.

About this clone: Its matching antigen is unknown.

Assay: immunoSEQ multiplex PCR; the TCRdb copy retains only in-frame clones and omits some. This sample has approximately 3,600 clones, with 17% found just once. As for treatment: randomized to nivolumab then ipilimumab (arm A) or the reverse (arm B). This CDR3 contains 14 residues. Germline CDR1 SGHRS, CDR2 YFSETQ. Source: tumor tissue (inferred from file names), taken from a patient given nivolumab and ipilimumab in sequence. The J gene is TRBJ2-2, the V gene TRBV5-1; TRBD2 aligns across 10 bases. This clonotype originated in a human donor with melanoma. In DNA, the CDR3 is TGCCCAAAGATGCTAGCGGGAGAAGCTGGGGAGCTGTTTTTT. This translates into CPKMLAGEAGELFF.